Sequencing of this T cell receptor beta chain was carried out in a study of shared clonotypes between healthy human individuals. The assay was immunoSEQ multiplex PCR, and TCRdb's table has in-frame clones only and misses some. Among roughly 2,000,000 clones listed, about 94% were seen once. Naive CD8 cells were CD45RO-negative, positively selected for CCR7, excluding terminally differentiated effector memory CD45RA+ cells. Trimming took off 1 base at V and 7 bases at J, with 17 bases between the two ends. This CDR3 region has 15 residues. Germline V gene data show CDR1 as SGHVS and CDR2 as FQNEAQ. The rearrangement links TRBV7-8 to TRBJ2-7; no clear D. Sequencing was carried out using naive CD8+ T cells sorted from blood. This TCR derives from a man between 18 and 29 years old in good health. This CDR3 is CASSLGLGLPPEQYF. The CDR3 DNA sequence: TGTGCCAGCAGCTTAGGATTAGGCCTTCCACCTGAGCAGTACTTC. The variable domain in full, completed from reference TRBV7-8 and TRBJ2-7, reads GAGVSQSPRYKVAKRGQDVALRCDPISGHVSLFWYQQALGQGPEFLTYFQNEAQLDKSGLPSDRFFAERPEGSVSTLKIQRTQQEDSAVYLCASSLGLGLPPEQYFGPGTRLTVT.